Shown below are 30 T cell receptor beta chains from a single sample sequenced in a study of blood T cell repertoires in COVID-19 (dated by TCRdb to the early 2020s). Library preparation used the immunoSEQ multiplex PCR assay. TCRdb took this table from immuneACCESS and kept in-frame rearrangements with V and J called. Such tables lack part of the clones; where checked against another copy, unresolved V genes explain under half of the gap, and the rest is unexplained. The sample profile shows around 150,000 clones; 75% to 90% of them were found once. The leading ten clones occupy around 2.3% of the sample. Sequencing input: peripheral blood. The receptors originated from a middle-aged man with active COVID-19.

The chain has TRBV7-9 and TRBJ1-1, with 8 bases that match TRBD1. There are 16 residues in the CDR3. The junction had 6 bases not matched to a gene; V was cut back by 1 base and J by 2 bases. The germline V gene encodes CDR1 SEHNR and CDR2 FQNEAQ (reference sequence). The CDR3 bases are TGTGCCAGCAGCTTAGGGACAGGGAATCCAAACACTGAAGCTTTCTTT. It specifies CASSLGTGNPNTEAFF.

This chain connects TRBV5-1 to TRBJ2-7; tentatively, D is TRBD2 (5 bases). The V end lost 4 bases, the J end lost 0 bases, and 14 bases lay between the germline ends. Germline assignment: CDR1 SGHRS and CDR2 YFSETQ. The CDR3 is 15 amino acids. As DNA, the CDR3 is TGCGCCAGCAGCCCCGGGGAGTACCGCTCCTACGAGCAGTACTTC. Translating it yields CASSPGEYRSYEQYF.

For the CDR3, the DNA is TGTGCCAGCAGCCGGACACTCAACTATGGCTACACCTTC. It codes for CASSRTLNYGYTF. V gene TRBV12-3 or TRBV12-4 combines with J gene TRBJ1-2, with D possibly matching TRBD1 (5 bases). CDR3 length equals 13 residues. V lost 6 bases and J lost 2, with 10 bases in between.

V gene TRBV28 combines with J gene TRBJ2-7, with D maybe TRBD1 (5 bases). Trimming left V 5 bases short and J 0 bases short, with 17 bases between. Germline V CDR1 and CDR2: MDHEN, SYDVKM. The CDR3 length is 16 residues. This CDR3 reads CASSPFQQDISYEQYF. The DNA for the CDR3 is TGTGCCAGCAGTCCCTTTCAACAGGATATCTCCTACGAGCAGTACTTC.

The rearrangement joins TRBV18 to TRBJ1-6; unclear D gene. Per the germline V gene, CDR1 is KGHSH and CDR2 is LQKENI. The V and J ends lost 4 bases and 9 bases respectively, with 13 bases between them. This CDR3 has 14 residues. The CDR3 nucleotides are TGTGCCAGCTCACGGTCGGAAGGGAGTTCACCCCTCCACTTT. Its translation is CASSRSEGSSPLHF.

CDR3 sequence: CASSRRDRGGTGELFF. The CDR3 DNA sequence: TGTGCCAGCAGCCGTAGGGACAGGGGGGGCACCGGGGAGCTGTTTTTT. The genes are TRBV5-6 and TRBJ2-2, with TRBD1 matching 11 bases. Trimming removed 4 bases from V and 4 bases from J; junction bases left unmatched: 6. The CDR3 sequence is 16 residues long. Germline CDR1 reads SGHDT; CDR2 reads YYEEEE.

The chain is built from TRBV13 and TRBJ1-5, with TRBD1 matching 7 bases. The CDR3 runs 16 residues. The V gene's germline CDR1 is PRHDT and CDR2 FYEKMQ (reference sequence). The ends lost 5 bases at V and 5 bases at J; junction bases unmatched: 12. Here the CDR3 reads CASSKNRGLSHQPQHF. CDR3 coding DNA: TGTGCCAGCAGCAAAAACAGGGGCCTCAGCCATCAGCCCCAGCATTTT.

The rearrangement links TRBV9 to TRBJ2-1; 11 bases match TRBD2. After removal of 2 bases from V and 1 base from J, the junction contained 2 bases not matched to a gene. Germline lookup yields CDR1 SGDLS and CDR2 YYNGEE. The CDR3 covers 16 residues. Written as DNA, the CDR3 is TGTGCCAGCAGCGTTAGCGGGGGGGCTTCCTACAATGAGCAGTTCTTC. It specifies CASSVSGGASYNEQFF.

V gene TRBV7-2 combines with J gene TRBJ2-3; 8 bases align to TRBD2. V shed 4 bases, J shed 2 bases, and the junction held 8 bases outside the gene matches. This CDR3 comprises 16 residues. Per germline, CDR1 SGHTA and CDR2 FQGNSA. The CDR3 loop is CASSSSGGRITDTQYF. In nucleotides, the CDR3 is TGTGCCAGCAGCTCCTCGGGGGGGCGAATCACAGATACGCAGTATTTT.

CDR3 amino acids: CASSARDYGYTF. CDR3 sequence (DNA): TGTGCCAGCAGCGCAAGAGACTATGGCTACACCTTC. This chain connects TRBV2 to TRBJ1-2; D gene unclear. CDR1 is SNHLY, CDR2 FYNNEI, per germline. The CDR3 extends over 12 amino acids. V gave up 6 bases and J gave up 3 bases, with 8 bases separating them.

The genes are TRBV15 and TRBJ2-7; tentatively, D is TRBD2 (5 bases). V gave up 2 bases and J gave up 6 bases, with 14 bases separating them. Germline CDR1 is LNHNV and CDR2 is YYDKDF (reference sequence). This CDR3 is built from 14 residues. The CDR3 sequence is CATSRSVAGGEQYF. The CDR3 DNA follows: TGTGCCACCAGCAGATCTGTGGCTGGAGGCGAGCAGTACTTC.

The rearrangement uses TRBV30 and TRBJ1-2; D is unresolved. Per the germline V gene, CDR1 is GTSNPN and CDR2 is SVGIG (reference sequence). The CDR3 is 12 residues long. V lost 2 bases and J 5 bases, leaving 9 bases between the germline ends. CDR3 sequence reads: CAWSPSGYGYTF. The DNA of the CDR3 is TGTGCCTGGAGTCCCAGTGGTTATGGCTACACCTTC.

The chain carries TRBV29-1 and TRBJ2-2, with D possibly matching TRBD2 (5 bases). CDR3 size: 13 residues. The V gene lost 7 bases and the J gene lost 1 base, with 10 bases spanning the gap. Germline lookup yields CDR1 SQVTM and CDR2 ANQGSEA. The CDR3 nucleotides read TGCAGCGCCTGGGGAGAGAACACCGGGGAGCTGTTTTTT. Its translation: CSAWGENTGELFF.

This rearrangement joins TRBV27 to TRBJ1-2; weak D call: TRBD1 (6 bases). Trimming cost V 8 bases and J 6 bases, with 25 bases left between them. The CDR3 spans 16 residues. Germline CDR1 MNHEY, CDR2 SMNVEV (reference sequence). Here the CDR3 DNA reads TGTGCCAGCCCGGGGGGGGCCCCGGGGACACCACATGGCTACACCTTC. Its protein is CASPGGAPGTPHGYTF.

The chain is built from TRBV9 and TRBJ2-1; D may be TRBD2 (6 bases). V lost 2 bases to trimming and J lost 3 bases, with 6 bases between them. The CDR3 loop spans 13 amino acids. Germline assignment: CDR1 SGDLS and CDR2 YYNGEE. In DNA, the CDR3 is TGTGCCAGCAGCGTGGACTACTACAATGAGCAGTTCTTC. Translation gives CASSVDYYNEQFF.

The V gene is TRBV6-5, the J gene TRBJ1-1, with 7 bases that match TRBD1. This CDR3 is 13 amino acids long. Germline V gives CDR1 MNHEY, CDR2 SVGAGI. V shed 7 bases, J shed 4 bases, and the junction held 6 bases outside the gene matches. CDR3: CASITTGTTEAFF. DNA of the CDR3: TGTGCCAGCATCACGACAGGGACCACTGAAGCTTTCTTT.

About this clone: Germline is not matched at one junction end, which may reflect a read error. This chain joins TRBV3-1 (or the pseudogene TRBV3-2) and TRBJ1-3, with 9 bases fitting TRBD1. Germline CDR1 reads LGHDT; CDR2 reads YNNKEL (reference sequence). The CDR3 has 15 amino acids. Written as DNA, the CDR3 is TGTGCCAGCAGCCAAGGGACAGGGGCTGGATACACCATATATTTT. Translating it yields CASSQGTGAGYTIYF.

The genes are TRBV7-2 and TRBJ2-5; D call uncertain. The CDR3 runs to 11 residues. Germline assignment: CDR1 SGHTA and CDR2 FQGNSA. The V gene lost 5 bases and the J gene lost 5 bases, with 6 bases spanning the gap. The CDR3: CASSPRETQYF. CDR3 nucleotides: TGTGCCAGCAGCCCGAGGGAGACCCAGTACTTC.

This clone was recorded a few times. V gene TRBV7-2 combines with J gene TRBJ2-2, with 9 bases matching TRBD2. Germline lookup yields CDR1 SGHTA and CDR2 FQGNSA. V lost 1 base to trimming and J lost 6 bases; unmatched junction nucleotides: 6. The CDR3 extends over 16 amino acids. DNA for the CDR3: TGTGCCAGCAGCTTAGTAGTTAGCGGGGGTGCCGGGGAGCTGTTTTTT. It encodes CASSLVVSGGAGELFF.

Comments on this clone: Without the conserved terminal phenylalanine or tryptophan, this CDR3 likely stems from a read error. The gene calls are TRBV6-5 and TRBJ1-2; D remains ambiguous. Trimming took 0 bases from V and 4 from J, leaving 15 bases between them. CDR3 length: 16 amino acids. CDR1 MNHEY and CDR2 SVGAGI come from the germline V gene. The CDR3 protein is CASSYSVTAVGYGYTL. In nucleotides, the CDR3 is TGTGCCAGCAGTTACTCAGTGACCGCGGTCGGCTATGGCTACACCCTC.

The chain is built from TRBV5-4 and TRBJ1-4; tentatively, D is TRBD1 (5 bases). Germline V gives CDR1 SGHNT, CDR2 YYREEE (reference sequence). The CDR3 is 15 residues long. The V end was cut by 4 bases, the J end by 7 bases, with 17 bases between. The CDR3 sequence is CASSVDSRPGEKLFF. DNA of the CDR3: TGTGCCAGCAGCGTAGACAGTCGGCCTGGTGAAAAACTGTTTTTT.

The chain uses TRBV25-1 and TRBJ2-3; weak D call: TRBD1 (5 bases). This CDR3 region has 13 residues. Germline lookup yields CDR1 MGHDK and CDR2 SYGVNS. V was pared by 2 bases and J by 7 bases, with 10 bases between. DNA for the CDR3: TGTGCCAGCAGTGAAACAGGACGAAATACGCAGTATTTT. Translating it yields CASSETGRNTQYF.

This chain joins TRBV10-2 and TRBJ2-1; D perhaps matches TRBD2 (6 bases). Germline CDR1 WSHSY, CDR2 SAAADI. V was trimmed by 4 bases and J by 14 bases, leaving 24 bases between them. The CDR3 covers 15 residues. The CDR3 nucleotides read TGCGCCAGCAGTGTAACGGGGGACCCGCAAAAGAATGAGTTCTTC. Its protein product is CASSVTGDPQKNEFF.

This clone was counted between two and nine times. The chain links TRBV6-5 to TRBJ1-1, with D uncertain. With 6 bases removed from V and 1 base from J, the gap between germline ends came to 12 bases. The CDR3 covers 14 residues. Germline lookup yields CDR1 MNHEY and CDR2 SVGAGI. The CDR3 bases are TGTGCCAGCAGGTTTCAGGAAACGAACACTGAAGCTTTCTTT. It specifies CASRFQETNTEAFF.

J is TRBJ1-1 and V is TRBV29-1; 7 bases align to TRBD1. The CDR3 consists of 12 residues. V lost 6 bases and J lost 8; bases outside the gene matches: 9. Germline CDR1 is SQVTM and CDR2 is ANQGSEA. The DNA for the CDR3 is TGCAGCGTACTTCCCCGGGACAGAGAAGCTTTCTTT. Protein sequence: CSVLPRDREAFF.

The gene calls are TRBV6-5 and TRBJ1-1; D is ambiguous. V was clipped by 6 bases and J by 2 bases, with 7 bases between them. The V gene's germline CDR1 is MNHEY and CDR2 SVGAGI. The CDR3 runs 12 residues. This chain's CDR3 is CASSSVNTEAFF. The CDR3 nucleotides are TGTGCCAGCAGCTCAGTAAACACTGAAGCTTTCTTT.

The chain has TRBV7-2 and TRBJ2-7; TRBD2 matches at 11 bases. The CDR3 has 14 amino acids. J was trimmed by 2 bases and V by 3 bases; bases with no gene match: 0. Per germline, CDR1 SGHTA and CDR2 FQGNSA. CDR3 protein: CASSFSGGAYEQYF. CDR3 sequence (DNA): TGTGCCAGCAGCTTTAGCGGGGGGGCCTACGAGCAGTACTTC. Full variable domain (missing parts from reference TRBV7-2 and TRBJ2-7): GAGVSQSPSNKVTEKGKDVELRCDPISGHTALYWYRQSLGQGLEFLIYFQGNSAPDKSGLPSDRFSAERTGGSVSTLTIQRTQQEDSAVYLCASSFSGGAYEQYFGPGTRLTVT.

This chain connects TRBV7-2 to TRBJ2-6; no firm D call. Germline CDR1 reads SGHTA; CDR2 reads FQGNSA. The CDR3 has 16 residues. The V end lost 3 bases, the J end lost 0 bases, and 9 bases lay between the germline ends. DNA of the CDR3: TGTGCCAGCAGCTTCCCCACGGGCTCTGGGGCCAACGTCCTGACTTTC. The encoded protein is CASSFPTGSGANVLTF.

The CDR3 protein is CASSLAVGRGSQFF. Written as DNA, the CDR3 is TGTGCCAGCAGCTTAGCGGTAGGGCGGGGGAGTCAGTTCTTC. The V gene is TRBV7-2, the J gene TRBJ2-1, with 7 positions matching TRBD2. Germline assignment: CDR1 SGHTA and CDR2 FQGNSA. With V trimmed by 0 bases and J by 13 bases, 9 bases remained unmatched. The CDR3 spans 14 residues. The full variable domain, with the rest looked up from reference TRBV7-2 and TRBJ2-1, is GAGVSQSPSNKVTEKGKDVELRCDPISGHTALYWYRQSLGQGLEFLIYFQGNSAPDKSGLPSDRFSAERTGGSVSTLTIQRTQQEDSAVYLCASSLAVGRGSQFFGPGTRLTVL.

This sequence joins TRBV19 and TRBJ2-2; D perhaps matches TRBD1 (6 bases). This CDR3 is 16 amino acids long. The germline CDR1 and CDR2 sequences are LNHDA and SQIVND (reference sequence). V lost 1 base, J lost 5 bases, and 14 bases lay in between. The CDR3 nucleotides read TGTGCCAGTAGTATAGGAGAGTTAAGGGGGACCGGGGAGCTGTTTTTT. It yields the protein CASSIGELRGTGELFF.